This T cell receptor (beta chain) was recovered during a study of blood T cell repertoires in COVID-19 (dated by TCRdb to 2018 to 2021). Context from the whole study: Samples covering the acute and convalescent phases of COVID-19 were provided by collaborators in the United States, Italy and Spain. Sample metadata almost always included a de-identified subject ID, COVID-19 status, age in years and sex. Deeply sampled blood TCRbeta repertoires from subjects exposed to, actively infected with, or recovered from COVID-19 were included in the dataset. Samples were obtained from the ongoing ImmuneRACE study (first 160 participants) and from about 1,300 subjects provided by 6 global collaborators. The repertoires were made available in a free public database intended to serve as a resource for research on the immune response to SARS-CoV-2. Where available, HLA class I and class II types were obtained from metadata supplied by the sample provider rather than from assay-based typing. The material from the prospective study consisted of cDNA or gDNA derived from T cells, B-cell-depleted T cells, or PBMCs. General study outcomes and caveats: The amount of clinical and demographic metadata varied by source and participant and was provided uncurated.

TCRbeta CDR3 regions were amplified from genomic DNA using the immunoSEQ Assay, a bias-controlled multiplex PCR. As for how the authors treated the data: Nucleated cell counts per sample were estimated from amplification of reference gene primers within the assay. To quantify the absolute abundance of each unique TCRbeta CDR3 rearrangement, sequence reads were collapsed and filtered. For each sample, productive Simpson clonality was calculated as the square root of Simpson's diversity index across productive rearrangements. TCRdb obtained this table from immuneACCESS and retained in-frame rearrangements with V and J assigned. These tables miss some clones; where compared with another copy, unresolved V genes account for less than half of the shortfall, and the remainder is unexplained. From that table come the V and J calls and clone size; the DNA was used to work out D and trimming. This sample lists 95,000 to 150,000 clones; around 88% were detected once. The ten largest make up around 0.81% of the sample.

Of note for this clone: Its antigen is unknown. The sample holds no much larger clone one base away, and base qualities are not on file.

The V and J ends are trimmed by 3 bases and 10 bases, leaving 4 bases between them. There are 11 amino acids in the CDR3, from cysteine to phenylalanine inclusive. Only the CDR3 DNA stays, 33 bases, in frame from base 1. The germline V gene encodes CDR1 PRHDT and CDR2 FYEKMQ (reference sequence). Each collaborating institution followed its own protocols to collect whole blood in K2EDTA tubes. For TCRbeta analysis, collaborators shipped samples in one of three forms: frozen whole blood, isolated PBMCs, or DNA extracted from either of those sample types. The V and J genes are TRBV13 and TRBJ1-6, with no D gene named confidently. Sequenced sample: peripheral blood. The TCR was taken from a woman in her forties or fifties with active or convalescent COVID-19. The nucleotide sequence reads as follows: TGTGCCAGCAGCTTGGGCTCACCCCTCCACTTT. Translated, this is CASSLGSPLHF.